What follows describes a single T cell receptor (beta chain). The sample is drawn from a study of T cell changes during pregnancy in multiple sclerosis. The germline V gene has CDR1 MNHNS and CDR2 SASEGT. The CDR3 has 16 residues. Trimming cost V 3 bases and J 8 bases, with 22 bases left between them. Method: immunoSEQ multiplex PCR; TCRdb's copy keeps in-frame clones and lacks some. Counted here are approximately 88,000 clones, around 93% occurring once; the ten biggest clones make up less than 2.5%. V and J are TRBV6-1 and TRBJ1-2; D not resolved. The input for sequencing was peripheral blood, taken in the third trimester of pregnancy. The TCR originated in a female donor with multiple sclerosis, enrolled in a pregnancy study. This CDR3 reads CASSDTGRSGTRGYTF. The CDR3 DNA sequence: TGTGCCAGCAGTGACACGGGCAGGAGCGGCACTAGAGGCTACACCTTC.